This T cell receptor (beta chain) was retrieved from a study of response to subunit inactivated influenza vaccine. This CDR3 is 13 amino acids long. Per the germline V gene, CDR1 is SGHTA and CDR2 is FQGNSA. Trimming removed 5 bases at V and 0 bases at J, with 8 bases between. TCRdb analysed the RT-PCR reads with MiXCR anew, one entry per CDR3 protein. Among 450,000 to 600,000 distinct CDR3 sequences listed, approximately 7.2% were seen once. This clonotype showed up just a few times. As yet, its antigen is unknown. Study findings and constraints: Every seasonal influenza vaccination brings in few new T cells, the authors suggested.

The TCR originated in a man between 50 and 75 years old who received an inactivated influenza vaccine. Source: PBMCs from blood, taken less than 30 months after vaccination. The V and J genes are TRBV7-2 and TRBJ2-7; D unclear. The CDR3 reads CASSDLGSYEQYF. The CDR3 DNA follows: TGTGCCAGCAGCGACCTCGGCTCCTACGAGCAGTACTTC. The whole variable domain, filled in from reference TRBV7-2 and TRBJ2-7, reads GAGVSQSPSNKVTEKGKDVELRCDPISGHTALYWYRQSLGQGLEFLIYFQGNSAPDKSGLPSDRFSAERTGGSVSTLTIQRTQQEDSAVYLCASSDLGSYEQYFGPGTRLTVT.